This T cell receptor beta chain was captured in a study of tumor-infiltrating lymphocytes in primary liver carcinoma (dated by TCRdb to 2016 to 2017). Background for the entire study: Of the five patients (three men and two women, aged 30 to 69 years), four had hepatocellular carcinoma and one had combined HCC and intrahepatic cholangiocarcinoma. TCRbeta repertoire sequencing covered 35 specimens from 5 patients: roughly 25 tumor regions, 5 adjacent noncancerous liver tissues and 5 peripheral blood samples. The tumors of the five patients were staged as T1-T3 N0M0, with maximum diameters ranging from about 4.2 to 10 cm. Samples yielded roughly 3.5 to 7.13 million productive TCRbeta reads; read depth did not differ significantly between tissue types. Across five regions of each liver tumor, along with adjacent normal tissue and blood, the study brought together TCRbeta repertoire sequencing, expression microarrays and whole-exome sequencing. To link TCRbeta repertoire diversity with the local molecular phenotype, the approximately 23 tumor region samples were profiled using Agilent mRNA microarrays. Reproducibility between technical replicate repertoires was high, with correlation coefficients above 0.95 and mean shared-clone rates about 0.91. Results and caveats for the whole study, not just this receptor: Comparison of CD4+ and CD8+ T cell repertoires was precluded by the use of bulk unsorted samples. The top 250 clones made up a significantly larger repertoire fraction in tumors than in blood (p = 0.039). Consistent with antigen-driven expansion, pairs of tumor regions showed higher repertoire overlap (mean about 36%) than either tumor-adjacent pairs (about 17%) or tumor-blood pairs (approximately 14%). Only the TCR beta chain was sequenced, which likely underestimates true repertoire diversity because unpaired alpha chains were not captured. Only about 7-25% of top clones were found in all five regions of a tumor, suggesting spatial heterogeneity of tumor-infiltrating T cells. Only a few patients were included in the study, and the authors note that the findings should be validated in a larger study.

Total RNA and DNA were co-extracted without cell sorting from around 20-30 mg of bulk tissue using the AllPrep DNA/RNA mini kit. Between late 2015 and 2016, several patients in China with histopathologically diagnosed primary liver carcinoma had their tumors surgically resected. Patients had chronic HBV infection and were treatment-naive at sampling. Five spatially separated regions were sampled from each tumor: the superior, inferior, left-lateral and right-lateral poles, plus the tumor centre. According to histology, viable tumor cells made up more than 75% of every tumor sample. Pieces of fresh tumor and adjacent tissue were cut in half, with one half kept in RNAlater at -80 degrees C and the other half sent for histology. To note about this clonotype: The antigen this receptor binds is unknown. A junction boundary mismatches the germline segment, possibly from a read error.

In the germline V gene, CDR1 corresponds to SGHAT and CDR2 to FQNNGV. The CDR3 goes from the cysteine to the phenylalanine over 19 residues. The read is trimmed to its CDR3 DNA, 57 bases read in frame from base 1. TCRbeta-specific cDNA was reverse-transcribed from 500 ng total RNA using a constant-region primer and ProtoScript II reverse transcriptase. Three nested multiplex PCR rounds, following a slightly modified ARM-PCR procedure, were used to build the TCRbeta libraries. Multiplex TRBV1-TRBV30 forward primers and a Cbeta reverse primer were used in the first two PCR rounds, each of which was run for 10 cycles. Sample barcodes and Illumina adapters were attached in a final 25-cycle PCR using Deep VentR polymerase. Amplicons of 200-500 bp were gel-purified with a QIAquick gel extraction kit before sequencing. An Illumina HiSeq 2500 was used to sequence the TCRbeta amplicons, generating 250-bp paired-end reads. Concerning the study's data processing: Quality trimming of reads was performed with Trimmomatic v0.33, and paired reads were merged with FLASH v1.2.11 so that full CDR3 sequences could be recovered. MiGEC v1.2.1b assigned V, D and J germline segments to the rearranged TCRbeta sequences. Clonotype statistics and Shannon-Wiener diversity indices were calculated with VDJtools v1.0.0. To cut down on sampling bias, every analysis after diversity analysis relied on just the 250 most abundant clonotypes from each sample. TCRdb trimmed public reads at Q25 via fastp, called clones via MiXCR and kept in-frame beta chains. For every CDR3 protein sequence, its rows merge into one entry that carries the most common genes and DNA. In this record, the V and J calls reflect TCRdb's handling and not the investigators' own analysis. In all, the sample holds 40,000 to 60,000 distinct CDR3 sequences, and 71% of those were seen once. The ten top clones hold 29% of the sample.

This receptor was identified in a man aged 40-49 years with primary liver carcinoma and hepatitis B virus infection. The chain uses TRBV11-2 and TRBJ2-5, with a weak D call of TRBD2 (5 bases match). The sample was liver tumor tissue from sampling region 5. The intended sense of this specimen's cell subset or site label: tumor region T5, tumor centre. The CDR3 is CGSSTPQEVRKDFQETQYF. DNA sequence: TGTGGCAGCAGCACGCCCCAGGAGGTCAGGAAGGACTTCCAAGAGACCCAGTACTTC.